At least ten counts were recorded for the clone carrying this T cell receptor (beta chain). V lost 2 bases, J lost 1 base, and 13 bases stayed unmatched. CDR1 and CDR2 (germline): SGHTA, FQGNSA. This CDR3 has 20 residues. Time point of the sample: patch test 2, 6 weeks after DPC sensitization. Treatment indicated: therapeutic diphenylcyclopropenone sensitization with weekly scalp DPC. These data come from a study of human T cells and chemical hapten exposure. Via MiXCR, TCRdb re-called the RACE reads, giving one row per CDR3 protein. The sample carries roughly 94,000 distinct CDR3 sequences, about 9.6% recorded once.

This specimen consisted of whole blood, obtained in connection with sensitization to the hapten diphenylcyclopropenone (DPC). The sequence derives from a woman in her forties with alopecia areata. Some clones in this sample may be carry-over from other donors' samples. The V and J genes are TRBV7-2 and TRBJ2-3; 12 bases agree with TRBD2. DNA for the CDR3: TGTGCCAGCAGCTTAAACGGACCTAGCGGGAGGGCTGGGGGCACAGATACGCAGTATTTT. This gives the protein CASSLNGPSGRAGGTDTQYF.